These 8 T cell receptor beta chains originate from one sample sequenced in a study of blood T cell repertoires in COVID-19. The protocol was immunoSEQ multiplex PCR, while the TCRdb copy is restricted to in-frame clones and leaves out a portion. The data hold approximately 460,000 clones, with approximately 89% observed a single time. Sequenced sample: peripheral blood. Receptors originate from a man aged 18 to 30 with COVID-19, enrolled during active disease.

The chain's CDR3 is CASSFLAASSYEQYF. The CDR3 DNA follows: TGTGCCAGCAGTTTTTTAGCGGCCAGCTCCTACGAGCAGTACTTC. The V gene is TRBV27, the J gene TRBJ2-7; tentatively, D is TRBD2 (6 bases). V lost 3 bases and J lost 0, with 12 bases in between. This CDR3 region has 15 residues. Germline V gene lookup returns CDR1 MNHEY and CDR2 SMNVEV (reference sequence).

The rearrangement uses TRBV6-1 and TRBJ2-7, with D hard to call. The germline V and J ends were trimmed by 2 bases and 1 base, with 9 bases remaining between them. The CDR3 totals 14 residues. Germline-derived CDR1 and CDR2 are MNHNS and SASEGT. The CDR3 DNA reads TGTGCCAGCAGTGAACCGACAAGTTCCTACGAGCAGTACTTC. As protein: CASSEPTSSYEQYF.

The sample holds one count of this clone. The chain recombines TRBV24-1 with TRBJ2-5, with 10 positions matching TRBD2. Germline trimming cut 1 base from V and 4 bases from J; bases unmatched to any gene: 5. The V gene's germline CDR1 is KGHDR and CDR2 SFDVKD. The CDR3 contains 16 residues. The CDR3 region is CATSDLRAGGPETQYF. The CDR3 coding sequence is TGTGCCACCAGTGATTTAAGAGCGGGAGGGCCAGAGACCCAGTACTTC.

The gene calls are TRBV2 and TRBJ2-2, with 7 bases that match TRBD2. With V trimmed by 9 bases and J by 2 bases, 6 bases remained unmatched. This CDR3 has 14 amino acids. Germline CDR1 SNHLY, CDR2 FYNNEI. The CDR3: CARKASGNTGELFF. The CDR3 nucleotides read TGTGCCAGGAAAGCTAGCGGAAACACCGGGGAGCTGTTTTTT.

This clone was seen just once. The same CDR3 arises from other DNA sequences in this sample as well. Written as DNA, the CDR3 is TGTGCCAGCTCACCACGACGGGAGCAAGAGACCCAGTACTTC. Translation gives CASSPRREQETQYF. J is TRBJ2-5 and V is TRBV18; perhaps TRBD2 as D (6 bases). V lost 1 base to trimming and J lost 2 bases, with 8 bases between them. Germline CDR1 KGHSH, CDR2 LQKENI. This CDR3 is 14 amino acids long.

The table lists this clone with a few counts. V gene TRBV5-4 combines with J gene TRBJ1-1; D might be TRBD1 (6 bases). The CDR3 runs 12 residues. Germline V gene data show CDR1 as SGHNT and CDR2 as YYREEE (reference sequence). The V end was cut by 9 bases, the J end by 7 bases, with 16 bases between. The CDR3 reads CAIWGGGDEAFF. CDR3 in DNA: TGTGCCATCTGGGGGGGCGGCGATGAAGCTTTCTTT.

The V gene is TRBV7-2, the J gene TRBJ2-5, with no clear D. CDR3 length: 15 amino acids. Trimming took off 1 base at V and 1 base at J, with 10 bases between the two ends. Germline CDR1 is SGHTA and CDR2 is FQGNSA. This CDR3 reads CASSLVNGAQETQYF. Written as DNA, the CDR3 is TGTGCCAGCAGCTTAGTGAACGGAGCCCAAGAGACCCAGTACTTC. The complete variable domain, with remaining parts taken from reference TRBV7-2 and TRBJ2-5, reads GAGVSQSPSNKVTEKGKDVELRCDPISGHTALYWYRQSLGQGLEFLIYFQGNSAPDKSGLPSDRFSAERTGGSVSTLTIQRTQQEDSAVYLCASSLVNGAQETQYFGPGTRLLVL.

The gene calls are TRBV11-2 and TRBJ2-3; D call uncertain. The CDR3 loop spans 14 amino acids. V gave up 5 bases and J gave up 0 bases, with 9 bases separating them. Germline V gene sequence: CDR1 SGHAT, CDR2 FQNNGV. The chain's CDR3 is CASSVGSSTDTQYF. CDR3 nucleotides: TGTGCCAGCAGCGTGGGCAGCAGCACAGATACGCAGTATTTT.